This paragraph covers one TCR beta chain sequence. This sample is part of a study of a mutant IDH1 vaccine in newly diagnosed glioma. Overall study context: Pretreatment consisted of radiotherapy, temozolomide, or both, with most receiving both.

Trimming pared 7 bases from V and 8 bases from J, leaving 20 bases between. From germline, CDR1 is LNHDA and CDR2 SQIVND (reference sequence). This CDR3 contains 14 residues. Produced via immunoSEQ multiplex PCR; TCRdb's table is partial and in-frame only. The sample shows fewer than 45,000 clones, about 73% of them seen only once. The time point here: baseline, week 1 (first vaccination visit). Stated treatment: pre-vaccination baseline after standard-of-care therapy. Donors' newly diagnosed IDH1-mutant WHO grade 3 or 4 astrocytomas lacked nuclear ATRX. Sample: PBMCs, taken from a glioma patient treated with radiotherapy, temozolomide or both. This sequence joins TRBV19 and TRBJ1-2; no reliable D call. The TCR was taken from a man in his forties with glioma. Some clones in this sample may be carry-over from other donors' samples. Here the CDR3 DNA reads TGTGCCAGTATATCCGGGTCGTCTATTTTGGGCTACACCTTC. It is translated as CASISGSSILGYTF.